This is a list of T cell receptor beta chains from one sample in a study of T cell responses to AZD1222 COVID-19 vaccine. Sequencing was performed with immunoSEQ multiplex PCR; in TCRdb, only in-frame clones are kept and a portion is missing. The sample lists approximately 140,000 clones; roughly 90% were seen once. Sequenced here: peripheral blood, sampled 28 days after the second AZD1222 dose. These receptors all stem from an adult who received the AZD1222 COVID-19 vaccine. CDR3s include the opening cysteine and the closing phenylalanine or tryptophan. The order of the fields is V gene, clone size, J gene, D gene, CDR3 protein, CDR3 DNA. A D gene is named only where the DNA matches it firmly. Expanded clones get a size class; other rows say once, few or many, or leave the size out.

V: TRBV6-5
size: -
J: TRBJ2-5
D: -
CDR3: CASSPGKAETQYF
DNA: TGTGCCAGCAGTCCCGGCAAGGCTGAGACCCAGTACTTC

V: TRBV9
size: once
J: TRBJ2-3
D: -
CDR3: CASSVGSQGGTVTQYF
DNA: TGTGCCAGCAGCGTAGGGAGTCAGGGGGGCACAGTGACGCAGTATTTT

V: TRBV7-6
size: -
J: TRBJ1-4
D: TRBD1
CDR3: CASSRTGVNYNEKLFF
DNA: TGTGCCAGCAGCCGCACAGGGGTGAACTATAATGAAAAACTGTTTTTT

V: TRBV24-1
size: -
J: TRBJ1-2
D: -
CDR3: CATSDSGRVRGYTF
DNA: TGTGCCACCAGTGATTCGGGCAGGGTGAGGGGCTACACCTTC

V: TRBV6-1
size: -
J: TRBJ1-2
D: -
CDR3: CASSDWGVGYGYTF
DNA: TGTGCCAGCAGTGATTGGGGAGTGGGCTATGGCTACACCTTC

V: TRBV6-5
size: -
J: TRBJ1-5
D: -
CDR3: CASHPEGASNQPQHF
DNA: TGTGCCAGCCACCCAGAAGGGGCAAGCAATCAGCCCCAGCATTTT

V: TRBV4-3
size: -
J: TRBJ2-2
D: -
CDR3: CASSQGPRDGELFF
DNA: TGCGCCAGCAGCCAAGGCCCTAGGGACGGGGAGCTGTTTTTT

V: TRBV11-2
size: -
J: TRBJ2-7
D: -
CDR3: CASSLPGLYEQYF
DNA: TGTGCCAGCAGCTTGCCCGGCCTATACGAGCAGTACTTC

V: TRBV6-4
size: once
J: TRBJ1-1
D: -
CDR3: CASSDEGNTEAFF
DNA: TGTGCCAGCAGTGACGAGGGGAACACTGAAGCTTTCTTT

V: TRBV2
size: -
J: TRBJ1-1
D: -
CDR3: CASSPQNMNTEAFF
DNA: TGTGCCAGCAGTCCACAGAACATGAACACTGAAGCTTTCTTT

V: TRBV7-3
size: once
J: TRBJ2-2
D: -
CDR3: CASSPLAEADTGELFF
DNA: TGTGCCAGCAGCCCACTTGCGGAGGCGGACACCGGGGAGCTGTTTTTT

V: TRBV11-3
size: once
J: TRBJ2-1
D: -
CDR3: CASSPSGNEQFF
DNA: TGTGCCAGCAGCCCCAGCGGTAATGAGCAGTTCTTC

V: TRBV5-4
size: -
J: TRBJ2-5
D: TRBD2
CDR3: CASSPPAGGQETQYF
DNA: TGTGCCAGCAGCCCTCCTGCGGGGGGCCAAGAGACCCAGTACTTC

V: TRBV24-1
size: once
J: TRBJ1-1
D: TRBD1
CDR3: CATSDPRQGNTEAFF
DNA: TGTGCCACCAGTGATCCTAGACAGGGTAATACTGAAGCTTTCTTT

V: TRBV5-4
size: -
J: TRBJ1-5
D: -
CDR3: CASSSGGEAPNQPQHF
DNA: TGTGCCAGCAGCTCCGGTGGGGAAGCCCCCAATCAGCCCCAGCATTTT

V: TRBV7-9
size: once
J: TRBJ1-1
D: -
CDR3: CASSQTGLNTEAFF
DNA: TGTGCCAGCAGCCAAACAGGGCTGAACACTGAAGCTTTCTTT

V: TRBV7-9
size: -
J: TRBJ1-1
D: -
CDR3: CASILSPVDTEAFF
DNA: TGTGCCAGCATCCTGTCCCCTGTAGACACTGAAGCTTTCTTT

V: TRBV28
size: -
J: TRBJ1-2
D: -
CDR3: CASSTPEAFGGYTF
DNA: TGTGCCAGCAGTACGCCCGAGGCGTTCGGTGGCTACACCTTC

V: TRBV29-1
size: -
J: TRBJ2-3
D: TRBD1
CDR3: CSVTRGPGQSTDTQYF
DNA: TGCAGCGTTACCCGGGGCCCGGGACAGAGCACAGATACGCAGTATTTT

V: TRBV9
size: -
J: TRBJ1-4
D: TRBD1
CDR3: CASSVYPGQDSLNANEKLFF
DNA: TGTGCCAGCAGCGTATACCCGGGACAGGATAGTCTTAATGCTAATGAAAAACTGTTTTTT

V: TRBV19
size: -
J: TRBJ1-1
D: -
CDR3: CASSIAGVEAFF
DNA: TGTGCCAGTAGTATTGCAGGGGTTGAAGCTTTCTTT

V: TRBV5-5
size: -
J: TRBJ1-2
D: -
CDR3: CASSLTDNYGYTF
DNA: TGTGCCAGCAGCTTGACGGACAACTATGGCTACACCTTC

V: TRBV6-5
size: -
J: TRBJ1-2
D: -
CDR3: CASSYSTPGWGYTF
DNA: TGTGCCAGCAGTTACTCGACTCCAGGTTGGGGCTACACCTTC

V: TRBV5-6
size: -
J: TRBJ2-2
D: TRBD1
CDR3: CASSWTGGYTGELFF
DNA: TGTGCCAGCAGCTGGACAGGGGGATACACCGGGGAGCTGTTTTTT

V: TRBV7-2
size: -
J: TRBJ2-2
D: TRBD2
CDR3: CASSKAGLRTGELFF
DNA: TGTGCCAGCAGCAAAGCGGGACTAAGGACCGGGGAGCTGTTTTTT

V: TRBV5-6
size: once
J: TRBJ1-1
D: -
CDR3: CASSSRPANTEAFF
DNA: TGTGCCAGCAGTTCTAGGCCAGCCAACACTGAAGCTTTCTTT

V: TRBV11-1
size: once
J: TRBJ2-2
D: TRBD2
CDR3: CASSSAVAGNTGELFF
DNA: TGTGCCAGCAGCTCCGCGGTAGCGGGGAACACCGGGGAGCTGTTTTTT

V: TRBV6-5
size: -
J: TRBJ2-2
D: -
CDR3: CASSSRGRGGELFF
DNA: TGTGCCAGCAGTTCCCGGGGGAGAGGCGGGGAGCTGTTTTTT

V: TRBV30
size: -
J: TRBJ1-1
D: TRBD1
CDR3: CAWGFTWTGSSEAFF
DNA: TGTGCCTGGGGATTTACTTGGACAGGGTCTTCTGAAGCTTTCTTT

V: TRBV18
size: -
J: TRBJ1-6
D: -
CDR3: CASSPQGGYNSPLHF
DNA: TGTGCCAGCTCACCGCAGGGCGGATATAATTCACCCCTCCACTTT

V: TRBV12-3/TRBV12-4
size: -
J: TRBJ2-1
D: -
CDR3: CASSFWDEQFF
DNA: TGTGCCAGCAGTTTTTGGGATGAGCAGTTCTTC

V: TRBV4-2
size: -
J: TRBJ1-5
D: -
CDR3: CASTPVGGTNQPQHF
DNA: TGTGCCAGCACCCCGGTTGGGGGCACCAATCAGCCCCAGCATTTT

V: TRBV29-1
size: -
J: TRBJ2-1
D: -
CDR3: CSVPDPYSYNEQFF
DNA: TGCAGCGTCCCGGACCCTTACTCCTACAATGAGCAGTTCTTC

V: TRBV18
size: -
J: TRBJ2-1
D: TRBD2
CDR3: CASSPVVASGGAFNEQFF
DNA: TGTGCCAGCTCACCGGTCGTGGCTAGCGGGGGGGCCTTCAATGAGCAGTTCTTC

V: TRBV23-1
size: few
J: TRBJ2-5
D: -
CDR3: CASSPRTSQETQYF
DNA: TGCGCCAGCAGTCCCCGGACAAGCCAAGAGACCCAGTACTTC

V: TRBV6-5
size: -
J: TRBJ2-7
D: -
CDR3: CASSGTGQSMGYF
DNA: TGTGCCAGCAGCGGGACGGGCCAGTCCATGGGGTACTTC

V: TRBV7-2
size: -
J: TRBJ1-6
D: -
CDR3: CASSENYNSPLHF
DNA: TGTGCCAGCAGCGAAAACTATAATTCACCCCTCCACTTT

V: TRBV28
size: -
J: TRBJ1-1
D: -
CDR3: CASSFLQGEAFF
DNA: TGTGCCAGCAGCTTCCTACAGGGTGAAGCTTTCTTT

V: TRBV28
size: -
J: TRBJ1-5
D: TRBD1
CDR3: CASRREQGTRYSNQPQHF
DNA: TGTGCCAGCAGGAGGGAACAGGGGACACGATATAGCAATCAGCCCCAGCATTTT

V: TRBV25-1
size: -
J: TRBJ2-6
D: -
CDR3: CASSESGRSGANVLTF
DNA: TGTGCCAGCAGTGAGTCGGGGCGCTCTGGGGCCAACGTCCTGACTTTC

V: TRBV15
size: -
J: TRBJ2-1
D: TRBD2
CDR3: CATSRDWGSIGRGTYNEQFF
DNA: TGTGCCACCAGCAGAGATTGGGGGAGTATAGGGAGGGGTACCTACAATGAGCAGTTCTTC

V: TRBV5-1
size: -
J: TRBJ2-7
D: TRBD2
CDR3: CASSLVAGAYEQYF
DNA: TGCGCCAGCAGCTTGGTGGCGGGAGCTTACGAGCAGTACTTC